This T cell receptor (beta chain) derives from a study of blood T cell repertoires in COVID-19. Study summary: Whether acute or convalescent, the COVID-19 samples came from the United States, Italy and Spain. T cells, B-cell-depleted T cells, or PBMCs supplied cDNA or gDNA.

The CDR3 consists of 13 residues. Deletions cut 4 bases from V and 1 base from J, with 6 bases between. Germline assignment: CDR1 KGHDR and CDR2 SFDVKD. As processed by the authors: Estimated nucleated cell counts came from reference gene primer amplification. Only in-frame clones appear in the TCRdb table, and some are missing; sequencing was by immunoSEQ multiplex PCR. V and J calls and clone size follow that table, whereas D and trimming were derived from the DNA. The sample holds 35,000 to 50,000 clones, about 75% seen once. The V call is TRBV24-1, the J call TRBJ1-2; no reliable D call. The receptor was isolated from a man aged 65-85 years with active or convalescent COVID-19. Sequenced: peripheral blood. For the CDR3, the DNA is TGTGCCACCAGTGACCAATTTAACTATGGCTACACCTTC. Encoded protein: CATSDQFNYGYTF.